A selection of T cell receptor beta chains follows, all from one sample in a study of blood T cell repertoires in COVID-19. Using immunoSEQ multiplex PCR, the repertoire was profiled, and TCRdb retains in-frame clones only, with some absent. Found here are about 480,000 clones, roughly 87% of them singletons; the top ten hold approximately 2%. Sequencing was performed on PBMCs or T cells enriched from blood (not recorded which). The receptors shown here come from a woman aged 18-30 years with acute COVID-19. CDR3s include the opening cysteine and the closing phenylalanine or tryptophan. The D gene is left open where the match is weak. Rows may omit the clone size; those that give it use once, few, many or a size class.

clone_size	v_call	j_call	d_call	cdr3_nt	cdr3_aa
-	TRBV6-4	TRBJ1-5	TRBD1	TGTGCCAGCAGTGAGTCGGCAGGGGGTGGTCAGCCCCAGCATTTT	CASSESAGGGQPQHF
-	TRBV7-9	TRBJ1-1	-	TGTGCCAGCAGCTTAGACAGGGACAACACTGAAGCTTTCTTT	CASSLDRDNTEAFF
-	TRBV5-6	TRBJ2-7	TRBD1	TGTGCCAGCAGCCGGGGACAGGGGGACGAGCAGTACTTC	CASSRGQGDEQYF
-	TRBV7-2	TRBJ1-1	TRBD1	TGTGCCAGCAGCTTGACAGGGGGCACTGAAGCTTTCTTT	CASSLTGGTEAFF
-	TRBV3-1/TRBV3-2	TRBJ1-2	TRBD1	TGTGCCAGCAGCCGCACCGGGACAGGGGGAATCCATGGCTACACCTTC	CASSRTGTGGIHGYTF
-	TRBV6-5	TRBJ2-2	TRBD1	TGTGCCAGCAGTTTTGGGACAGGGAACACCGGGGAGCTGTTTTTT	CASSFGTGNTGELFF
-	TRBV11-2	TRBJ2-2	TRBD2	TGTGCCAGCAGCTTGCCGCAAGGGGTAGCGGGAGGGCCGAACGGGGAGCTGTTTTTT	CASSLPQGVAGGPNGELFF
-	TRBV7-6	TRBJ2-2	TRBD1	TGTGCCAGCAGCCTGCTGAGGGGGCCGAACACCGGGGAGCTGTTTTTT	CASSLLRGPNTGELFF
-	TRBV24-1	TRBJ2-1	TRBD1	TGTGCCACCAGTGTTGAAGGACAGGGTCGGTTCTTC	CATSVEGQGRFF
-	TRBV7-9	TRBJ1-2	TRBD1	TGTGCCAGCAGCCCGGGACAGGGAGGAGGCTACACCTTC	CASSPGQGGGYTF
-	TRBV27	TRBJ1-6	-	TGTGCCAGCAGTTTAATAGCCAGCCTACTGTTAAATTCACCCCTCCACTTT	CASSLIASLLLNSPLHF
-	TRBV7-9	TRBJ2-1	TRBD2	TGTGCCAGCAGCGCCCTACTAGCGGGAGGGGACAATGAGCAGTTCTTC	CASSALLAGGDNEQFF
-	TRBV6-5	TRBJ2-7	TRBD2	TGTGCCAGCCGGGCTAGCGGCGGGTACGAGCAGTACTTC	CASRASGGYEQYF
-	TRBV21-1	TRBJ1-5	-	TGTGCCAGCAGCCTAAGACAGTATCAGGGCAATCAGCCCCAGCATTTT	CASSLRQYQGNQPQHF
-	TRBV27	TRBJ2-7	-	TGTGCCAGCAGTTTAGGGCAGCCCTACGAGCAGTACTTC	CASSLGQPYEQYF
-	TRBV7-9	TRBJ2-7	-	TGTGCCAGCAGCTTAAACAGTTACGAGCAGTACTTC	CASSLNSYEQYF
once	TRBV27	TRBJ2-2	TRBD1	TGTGCCAGCAGTCCTACCGGGACAGGGTTCACGAACACCGGGGAGCTGTTTTTT	CASSPTGTGFTNTGELFF
-	TRBV20-1	TRBJ1-1	-	TGCAGTGCTAGTCGGCCGAGGGTGAACACTGAAGCTTTCTTT	CSASRPRVNTEAFF
-	TRBV2	TRBJ2-1	TRBD2	TGTGCCAGCAGAAGGACTAGCGGGAGTTTCAATGAGCAGTTCTTC	CASRRTSGSFNEQFF
-	TRBV10-3	TRBJ1-4	-	TGTGCCATCAGGCAGGGGGAAAAACTGTTTTTT	CAIRQGEKLFF
-	TRBV4-3	TRBJ2-3	-	TGCGCCAGCAGCCAAGATGCGGGCGGGACAGATACGCAGTATTTT	CASSQDAGGTDTQYF
-	TRBV5-1	TRBJ1-4	-	TGCGCCAGCAGCTTGCAACAGGCTAATGAAAAACTGTTTTTT	CASSLQQANEKLFF
-	TRBV18	TRBJ1-6	-	TGTGCCAGCTCACCACCATCGACACGAAATAATTCACCCCTCCACTTT	CASSPPSTRNNSPLHF
-	TRBV7-9	TRBJ1-1	-	TGTGCCAGCAGCTTTAGACAATCTCGCGAGACTGAAGCTTTCTTT	CASSFRQSRETEAFF
-	TRBV30	TRBJ2-1	-	TGTGCCTGGGTACGCCGAGGCGGGACCTCGGGTGAGCAGTTCTTC	CAWVRRGGTSGEQFF
-	TRBV18	TRBJ1-5	TRBD1	TGTGCCAGCTCACGTGGGACAGGGAACAATCAGCCCCAGCATTTT	CASSRGTGNNQPQHF
-	TRBV5-1	TRBJ1-3	TRBD1	TGCGCCAGCAGTCTGGGACAGGGGGCGGTAGGAAACACCATATATTTT	CASSLGQGAVGNTIYF
-	TRBV28	TRBJ1-4	-	TGTGCCAGCAGTTCAACTTGGACAAGGGCCAGTGCAACTAATGAAAAACTGTTTTTT	CASSSTWTRASATNEKLFF
-	TRBV5-6	TRBJ1-6	-	TGTGCCAGCAGCGCTCGGCGGCGGAGTAATTCACCCCTCCACTTT	CASSARRRSNSPLHF
-	TRBV19	TRBJ2-2	-	TGTGCCAGTAGTATTGGAGGGATGGCCGGGGAGCTGTTTTTT	CASSIGGMAGELFF
-	TRBV7-2	TRBJ2-7	-	TGTGCCAGCCGCAGAGCGGACCCCTACGAGCAGTACTTC	CASRRADPYEQYF
-	TRBV6-2/TRBV6-3	TRBJ2-4	TRBD1	TGTGCCAGCAGTCATCGGACAGGGGGCGCGGGCATTCAGTACTTC	CASSHRTGGAGIQYF
-	TRBV5-4	TRBJ2-1	TRBD2	TGTGCCAGCAGCATCACTAGCGGGAGTATGTACAATGAGCAGTTCTTC	CASSITSGSMYNEQFF
-	TRBV28	TRBJ2-7	TRBD2	TGTGCCAGCAGTTTATCGCTACTAGCGGGGTCTTACGAGCAGTACTTC	CASSLSLLAGSYEQYF
-	TRBV19	TRBJ2-3	TRBD1	TGTGCCGACAGGGCCCCGACGCGAGCTACAGATACGCAGTATTTT	CADRAPTRATDTQYF
-	TRBV6-5	TRBJ1-5	TRBD1	TGTGCCAGCAACCCGACAGGGTCGAATCAGCCCCAGCATTTT	CASNPTGSNQPQHF
-	TRBV6-4	TRBJ1-6	-	TGTGCCAGCAGGGAGGACTTGTTAAGGGATTCACCCCTCCACTTT	CASREDLLRDSPLHF
-	TRBV20-1	TRBJ1-2	-	TGCAGTGCTCGATACAGCTATGGCTACACCTTC	CSARYSYGYTF
-	TRBV7-2	TRBJ2-2	TRBD2	TGTGCCAGCAGCGTTTACGGGGGGGCGATGACCGGGGAGCTGTTTTTT	CASSVYGGAMTGELFF
-	TRBV3-1/TRBV3-2	TRBJ2-1	-	TGTGCCAGCAGCCATGGTCCGGAGTCCTTCTACAATGAGCAGTTCTTC	CASSHGPESFYNEQFF
-	TRBV12-3/TRBV12-4	TRBJ1-1	-	TGTGCCAGCAGTAGTGGACAGTACACTGAAGCTTTCTTT	CASSSGQYTEAFF
-	TRBV5-1	TRBJ1-5	-	TGCGCCAGCAGCTTGACGGGGAGTTTCGGTCAGCCCCAGCATTTT	CASSLTGSFGQPQHF
-	TRBV4-3	TRBJ1-2	TRBD1	TGCGCCAGCAGCCATGAGACAGGGAAGGATGGCTACACCTTC	CASSHETGKDGYTF
-	TRBV5-1	TRBJ1-6	-	TGCGCCAGCGGGACTGAAAATTCACCCCTCCACTTT	CASGTENSPLHF
few	TRBV28	TRBJ1-1	-	TGTGCCAGCAGTACGACAGTAGGAGCTTTCTTT	CASSTTVGAFF
-	TRBV7-9	TRBJ1-4	-	TGTGCCAGCAGCCCGAGCGACAGAGCAGCTAATGAAAAACTGTTTTTT	CASSPSDRAANEKLFF
-	TRBV28	TRBJ2-2	-	TGTGCCAGCAGTTTACAAACGGGGGGCCTCACCGGGGAGCTGTTTTTT	CASSLQTGGLTGELFF
few	TRBV29-1	TRBJ1-1	-	TGCAGCGTTGTTGGGCAGGGGAACACTGAAGCTTTCTTT	CSVVGQGNTEAFF
-	TRBV9	TRBJ1-1	-	TGTGCCAGCAGTTCGGTGAACACTGAAGCTTTCTTT	CASSSVNTEAFF
-	TRBV2	TRBJ2-3	TRBD1	TGTGCCACACAACCCCCAGGGGGCCGCACAGATACGCAGTATTTT	CATQPPGGRTDTQYF
-	TRBV2	TRBJ2-1	TRBD1	TGTGCCAGCAGGGAAACAGGGGGCGCCAACAATGAGCAGTTCTTC	CASRETGGANNEQFF
-	TRBV19	TRBJ2-7	-	TGTGCCAGTAGTATTGGGGCCCTAACCTACGAGCAGTACTTC	CASSIGALTYEQYF
-	TRBV5-8	TRBJ2-5	TRBD1	TGTGCCAGCAGCCTAACCCGGACAGGTATACAAGAGACCCAGTACTTC	CASSLTRTGIQETQYF